A single sample gave rise to the 17 T cell receptor beta chains below, sequenced in a study of blood T cell repertoires in COVID-19. The table came from immunoSEQ multiplex PCR; TCRdb's copy has only in-frame clones and leaves some out. This sample has around 100,000 clones; about 78% occur once, and the top ten carry 9.5% to 10%. Specimen: peripheral blood. The receptors derive from a man in his 60s with active or convalescent COVID-19.

This clone showed up just once. The gene calls are TRBV6-1 and TRBJ1-5; no clear D. V was clipped by 2 bases and J by 4 bases, with 6 bases between them. The CDR3 is 13 amino acids. Germline V lookup: CDR1 MNHNS, CDR2 SASEGT. The CDR3 loop reads CASSESGNQPQHF. The DNA of the CDR3 is TGTGCCAGCAGTGAATCAGGAAATCAGCCCCAGCATTTT.

The rearrangement uses TRBV29-1 and TRBJ2-5; D not certain. Germline V gene lookup returns CDR1 SQVTM and CDR2 ANQGSEA. The CDR3 contains 14 residues. V was trimmed by 6 bases and J by 5 bases, leaving 19 bases between them. CDR3: CSVVRFGDVETQYF. CDR3 in DNA: TGCAGCGTCGTTCGGTTTGGTGATGTGGAGACCCAGTACTTC.

This chain joins TRBV29-1 and TRBJ2-3; TRBD2 matches 8 bases. Germline lookup yields CDR1 SQVTM and CDR2 ANQGSEA. With V trimmed by 0 bases and J by 1 base, 12 bases remained unmatched. The CDR3 consists of 18 residues. CDR3 residues: CSVEEVGGRSDGTDTQYF. CDR3 sequence (DNA): TGCAGCGTTGAAGAGGTGGGCGGGAGGTCGGATGGCACAGATACGCAGTATTTT.

The chain combines TRBV29-1 with TRBJ1-2; 7 positions match TRBD1. The junction had 5 bases not matched to a gene; V was cut back by 6 bases and J by 4 bases. The CDR3 is made up of 12 amino acids. The V gene's germline CDR1 is SQVTM and CDR2 ANQGSEA. The CDR3 coding sequence is TGCAGCGTGGGGACAGAGATCTATGGCTACACCTTC. It yields the protein CSVGTEIYGYTF. Full variable domain (remainder filled in from reference TRBV29-1 and TRBJ1-2): SAVISQKPSRDICQRGTSLTIQCQVDSQVTMMFWYRQQPGQSLTLIATANQGSEATYESGFVIDKFPISRPNLTFSTLTVSNMSPEDSSIYLCSVGTEIYGYTFGSGTRLTVV.

V gene TRBV2 combines with J gene TRBJ1-1, with unresolved D. Germline V gene data show CDR1 as SNHLY and CDR2 as FYNNEI. The CDR3 runs 12 residues. V lost 6 bases and J 0 bases, leaving 5 bases between the germline ends. CDR3 in amino acids: CASSALNTEAFF. The CDR3 nucleotides read TGTGCCAGCAGCGCGTTGAACACTGAAGCTTTCTTT.

The V gene is TRBV5-5, the J gene TRBJ1-1, with D perhaps TRBD1 (5 bases). Between the trimmed V and J ends, which lost 3 bases and 7 bases, there was a span of 10 bases. Looked up from germline, CDR1 is SGHKS and CDR2 is YYEKEE (reference sequence). This CDR3 is built from 12 residues. The CDR3 loop is CASSSHDSEAFF. The CDR3 DNA follows: TGTGCCAGCAGCTCCCACGACAGTGAAGCTTTCTTT.

The V gene is TRBV24-1, the J gene TRBJ1-4, with D maybe TRBD1 (6 bases). Per germline, CDR1 KGHDR and CDR2 SFDVKD. V dropped 2 bases and J dropped 4 bases, with 10 bases sitting between them. This CDR3 is built from 15 residues. CDR3 in amino acids: CATSDSRGYNEKLFF. CDR3 DNA: TGTGCCACCAGTGATTCCAGGGGTTATAATGAAAAACTGTTTTTT.

CDR3 nucleotides: TGTGCCAGCAGCGTAGCCTCCGCGGGACAGCCAGACAATGAGCAGTTCTTC. This codes for CASSVASAGQPDNEQFF. The chain links TRBV9 to TRBJ2-1, with a possible D match to TRBD1 (7 bases). The CDR3 has 17 amino acids. Germline V gene sequence: CDR1 SGDLS, CDR2 YYNGEE. With 0 bases removed from V and 5 bases from J, the gap between germline ends came to 18 bases.

The V gene is TRBV5-1, the J gene TRBJ2-3; 7 nucleotides line up with TRBD2. The CDR3 has 13 amino acids. Losses at the gene ends were 6 bases for V and 2 bases for J; bases not matched to a gene: 3. The germline CDR1 and CDR2 sequences are SGHRS and YFSETQ. CDR3: CASKERDTDTQYF. The CDR3 DNA is TGCGCCAGCAAGGAGCGGGACACAGATACGCAGTATTTT.

This clone showed up just a few times. The gene calls are TRBV6-2 or TRBV6-3 and TRBJ1-2; D not resolved. Germline V CDR1 and CDR2: MNHEY, SVGEGT. Between the trimmed V and J ends, which lost 3 bases and 5 bases, there was a span of 4 bases. The CDR3 totals 11 residues. This CDR3 is CASSYQYGYTF. The CDR3 coding sequence is TGTGCCAGCAGTTATCAGTATGGCTACACCTTC.

This rearrangement joins TRBV21-1 to TRBJ1-4; the DNA was not compared with TRBD1, the D call given in the table. TRBV21-1 represents a pseudogene. The CDR3 runs to 18 residues. CDR3 in amino acids: CALQVVQGADGGWRKLFF. In DNA, the CDR3 is TGTGCCCTCCAAGTGGTTCAGGGGGCGGACGGAGGTTGGAGAAAACTGTTTTTT.

This rearrangement joins TRBV7-6 to TRBJ2-7; the match to TRBD1 covers 10 bases. The CDR3 is made up of 16 amino acids. V lost 5 bases to trimming and J lost 0 bases; unmatched junction nucleotides: 7. In germline, CDR1 is SGHVS, CDR2 FNYEAQ. CDR3 loop: CASSPYGDRGSYEQYF. The CDR3 coding sequence is TGTGCCAGCAGCCCTTATGGGGACAGGGGCTCCTACGAGCAGTACTTC.

This clone appeared once. V and J are TRBV19 and TRBJ1-2; 7 bases match TRBD1. The V gene's germline CDR1 is LNHDA and CDR2 SQIVND (reference sequence). CDR3 length equals 14 residues. V was pared by 5 bases and J by 7 bases, with 10 bases of the junction left unmatched. The CDR3 region has the DNA TGTGCCAGTAGTCAACAGGGGCTCAGCGGTGGCTACACCTTC. Translation: CASSQQGLSGGYTF.

The chain uses TRBV27 and TRBJ2-6, with unresolved D. The germline CDR1 and CDR2 sequences are MNHEY and SMNVEV (reference sequence). V lost 3 bases to trimming and J lost 0 bases, with 12 bases between them. This CDR3 contains 17 residues. CDR3 protein: CASSFFAVASGANVLTF. The CDR3 coding sequence is TGTGCCAGCAGTTTTTTTGCGGTTGCCTCTGGGGCCAACGTCCTGACTTTC.

The chain joins TRBV4-1 to TRBJ1-5; D uncertain. The CDR3 runs to 15 residues. Germline CDR1 and CDR2: MGHRA and YSYEKL. V was clipped by 4 bases and J by 4 bases, with 14 bases between them. The CDR3 loop is CASSPRRQLNQPQHF. DNA for the CDR3: TGCGCCAGCAGCCCCCGGAGGCAGCTGAATCAGCCCCAGCATTTT.

The chain is built from TRBV10-3 and TRBJ1-1; no definite D call. CDR1 ENHRY and CDR2 SYGVKD come from the germline V gene. The CDR3 sequence is 16 residues long. V dropped 2 bases and J dropped 5 bases, with 18 bases sitting between them. The CDR3 DNA is TGTGCCATCAGTGAGAATGAGGGCAGGATGTTGACTGAAGCTTTCTTT. The encoded protein is CAISENEGRMLTEAFF.

V and J are TRBV7-2 and TRBJ2-2; D may be TRBD2 (6 bases). Trimming took off 3 bases at V and 1 base at J, with 6 bases between the two ends. CDR1 is SGHTA and CDR2 is FQGNSA in the germline V gene. The CDR3 consists of 14 residues. In nucleotides, the CDR3 is TGTGCCAGCAGCTTTAGCGGGAACACCGGGGAGCTGTTTTTT. Translation: CASSFSGNTGELFF.